These 13 T cell receptor beta chains share one sample of origin, sequenced in a study of T cells after yellow fever vaccination. Via MiXCR, TCRdb re-called the 5' RACE reads, giving one row per CDR3 protein. The sample records about 320,000 distinct CDR3 sequences, 3.5% to 4.5% being singletons. This specimen consisted of PBMCs, obtained 15 days after the yellow fever booster vaccination. These receptors came from a man younger than 30 who received the YFV17D yellow fever vaccine.

The table lists this clonotype with many counts. The chain carries TRBV3-1 and TRBJ1-3; a weak D match, TRBD1 (5 bases). Trimming cost V 3 bases and J 2 bases, with 5 bases left between them. The CDR3 is 13 residues long. Looked up from germline, CDR1 is LGHDT and CDR2 is YNNKEL (reference sequence). The DNA for the CDR3 is TGTGCCAGCAGCCAGGGGGCTGGAAACACCATATATTTT. It translates to CASSQGAGNTIYF.

This clonotype was seen at least ten times. The rearrangement joins TRBV12-3 or TRBV12-4 to TRBJ1-1; D not certain. Trimming removed 2 bases from V and 3 bases from J, with 7 bases in between. The CDR3 length is 13 residues. The CDR3 loop is CASSLREYTEAFF. The DNA for the CDR3 is TGTGCCAGCAGTTTAAGAGAGTACACTGAAGCTTTCTTT.

V is TRBV27 and J is TRBJ2-5; 9 positions match TRBD1. The CDR3 contains 14 residues. The V gene end was trimmed by 6 bases and the J gene end by 7 bases; junction bases not matched to a gene: 9. Germline CDR1 reads MNHEY; CDR2 reads SMNVEV (reference sequence). The CDR3 sequence is CASRPGQGVGTQYF. The CDR3 region has the DNA TGTGCCAGCAGGCCGGGACAGGGCGTCGGGACCCAGTACTTC.

In its sample, this clonotype was seen many times. The chain links TRBV20-1 to TRBJ2-1; either TRBD1 or TRBD2 may fit D (6 bases each). The CDR3 sequence is 14 residues long. CDR1 and CDR2 (germline): DFQATT, SNEGSKA (reference sequence). The germline V and J ends were trimmed by 1 base and 8 bases, with 15 bases remaining between them. DNA of the CDR3: TGCAGTGCTAGAGGGTTGACGGGGGCTCATGAGCAGTTCTTC. This codes for CSARGLTGAHEQFF.

This clonotype was observed a handful of times. The chain recombines TRBV19 with TRBJ1-4; no definite D call. V dropped 3 bases and J dropped 5 bases, with 10 bases sitting between them. The CDR3 totals 14 residues. Germline lookup yields CDR1 LNHDA and CDR2 SQIVND (reference sequence). The CDR3 region has the DNA TGTGCCAGTAGTATGGTCGGCCTCAATGAAAAACTGTTTTTT. It encodes CASSMVGLNEKLFF.

The table lists this clonotype with many counts. V is TRBV12-3 or TRBV12-4 and J is TRBJ2-7; no clear D gene. Between the trimmed V and J ends, which lost 5 bases and 5 bases, there was a span of 10 bases. CDR3 length equals 12 residues. DNA for the CDR3: TGTGCCAGCAGTCTGGTCCCTAACGAGCAGTACGTC. It codes for CASSLVPNEQYV.

The V gene is TRBV4-3, the J gene TRBJ1-2; D unclear. Germline V CDR1 and CDR2: LGHNA, YSLEER. Trimming stripped 4 bases from V and 5 bases from J, with 17 bases between. The CDR3 has 15 residues. The CDR3 loop reads CASSRLPDSLYGYTF. In DNA, the CDR3 is TGCGCCAGCAGCCGACTCCCGGATAGCCTGTATGGCTACACCTTC.

This clonotype was seen many times. The chain recombines TRBV4-3 with TRBJ1-2; tentatively, D is TRBD1 (6 bases). V lost 4 bases to trimming and J lost 6 bases, with 18 bases between them. CDR3 size: 15 residues. Looked up from germline, CDR1 is LGHNA and CDR2 is YSLEER. This chain's CDR3 is CASSPDLGTWDGYTF. The CDR3, as DNA: TGCGCCAGCAGCCCGGACCTTGGGACATGGGATGGCTACACCTTC.

This clonotype was seen only a few times. The genes are TRBV12-3 or TRBV12-4 and TRBJ1-2; tentatively, D is TRBD1 (5 bases). Trimming removed 6 bases from V and 4 bases from J, with 15 bases in between. The CDR3 contains 14 residues. The CDR3 sequence is CASSFVGVGYGYTF. The CDR3 DNA sequence: TGTGCCAGCAGCTTCGTGGGGGTTGGCTATGGCTACACCTTC.

The sample holds many counts of this clonotype. CDR3 in amino acids: CASNLAGSTDTQYF. The CDR3 DNA sequence: TGTGCCAGCAACCTAGCGGGTAGCACAGATACGCAGTATTTT. The chain recombines TRBV12-3 or TRBV12-4 with TRBJ2-3; 8 bases are a match to TRBD2. The CDR3 is 14 residues long. V lost 7 bases and J lost 0; bases outside the gene matches: 3.

V usage is TRBV4-1 and J usage is TRBJ1-5, with D unclear. Germline assignment: CDR1 MGHRA and CDR2 YSYEKL. V dropped 6 bases and J dropped 5 bases, with 11 bases sitting between them. CDR3 length equals 13 residues. CDR3 bases: TGCGCCAGCAGTCATAACGCGCATCAGCCCCAGCATTTT. It encodes CASSHNAHQPQHF.

V gene TRBV12-3 or TRBV12-4 combines with J gene TRBJ1-1; no firm D call. The CDR3 length is 12 residues. V shed 5 bases and J shed 1 base, with 5 bases lying between them. The CDR3 protein is CASSQKNTEAFF. The CDR3 DNA follows: TGTGCCAGCAGTCAGAAGAACACTGAAGCTTTCTTT.

Many counts were recorded for this clonotype. The chain is built from TRBV2 and TRBJ2-5; perhaps TRBD2 as D (6 bases). Germline V gene sequence: CDR1 SNHLY, CDR2 FYNNEI. V gave up 4 bases and J gave up 2 bases, with 8 bases separating them. The CDR3 has 13 residues. CDR3 nucleotides: TGTGCCAGCAGTGTGCGGGGACAAGAGACCCAGTACTTC. Translating it yields CASSVRGQETQYF.